Listed here are 2 T cell receptor beta chains from one sample, sequenced in a study of T cell repertoires in ileal Crohn's disease (dated by TCRdb to the late 2010s). The method behind the library was the immunoSEQ multiplex PCR assay. Held by TCRdb, this immuneACCESS table contains in-frame sequences only and omits some clones. Under half of the omission traces to an unresolved V gene where checked; the cause of the rest is unknown. This sample lists roughly 13,000 clones; roughly nine tenths were detected once. Together, the top ten hold approximately 3.3% of the sample. Sample: ileal tissue. These receptors were obtained from an adult with Crohn's disease.

This clone was detected a few times. The chain has TRBV18 and TRBJ1-4, with no clear D. There are 16 residues in the CDR3. Trimming took 8 bases from V and 0 from J, leaving 16 bases between them. The germline V gene encodes CDR1 KGHSH and CDR2 LQKENI. The CDR3 loop reads CASASAGSATNEKLFF. CDR3 bases: TGTGCCAGCGCATCTGCGGGGTCCGCAACTAATGAAAAACTGTTTTTT.

This clone showed up just once. The chain employs TRBV10-2 and TRBJ2-2, with D hard to call. CDR1 is WSHSY, CDR2 SAAADI, per germline. This CDR3 comprises 14 residues. Trimming removed 0 bases at V and 1 base at J, with 3 bases between. This chain's CDR3 is CASSESGNTGELFF. The CDR3 coding sequence is TGCGCCAGCAGTGAGTCCGGGAACACCGGGGAGCTGTTTTTT.